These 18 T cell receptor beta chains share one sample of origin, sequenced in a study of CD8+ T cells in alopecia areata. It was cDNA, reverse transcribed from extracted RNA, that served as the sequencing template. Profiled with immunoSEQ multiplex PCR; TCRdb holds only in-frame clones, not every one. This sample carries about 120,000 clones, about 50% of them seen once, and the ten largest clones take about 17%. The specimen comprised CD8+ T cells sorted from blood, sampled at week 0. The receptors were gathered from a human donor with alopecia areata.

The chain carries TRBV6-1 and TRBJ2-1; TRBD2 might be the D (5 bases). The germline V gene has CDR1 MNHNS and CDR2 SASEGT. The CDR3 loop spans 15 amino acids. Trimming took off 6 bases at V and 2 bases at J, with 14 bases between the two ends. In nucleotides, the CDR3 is TGTGCCAGCAGCGGTATTGAGGGCCCCTACAATGAGCAGTTCTTC. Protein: CASSGIEGPYNEQFF.

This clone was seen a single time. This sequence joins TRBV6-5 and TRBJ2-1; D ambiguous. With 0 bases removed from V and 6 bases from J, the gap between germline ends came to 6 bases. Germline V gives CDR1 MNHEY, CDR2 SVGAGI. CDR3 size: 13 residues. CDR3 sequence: CASSYSESNEQFF. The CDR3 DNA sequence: TGTGCCAGCAGTTACTCTGAGAGCAATGAGCAGTTCTTC.

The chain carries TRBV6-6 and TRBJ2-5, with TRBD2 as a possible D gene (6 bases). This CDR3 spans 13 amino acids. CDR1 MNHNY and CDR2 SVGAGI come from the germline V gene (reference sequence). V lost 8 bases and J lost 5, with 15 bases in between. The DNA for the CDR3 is TGTGCCAGCGAAGTCACTCTAGCGGAGACCCAGTACTTC. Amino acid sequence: CASEVTLAETQYF.

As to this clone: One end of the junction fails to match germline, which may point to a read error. The CDR3 loop reads CASSKMLVPGLF. CDR3 nucleotides: TGTGCCAGCAGCAAGATGCTTGTCCCCGGGCTCTTC. The gene calls are TRBV5-6 and TRBJ2-1; D remains unclear. Germline-derived CDR1 and CDR2 are SGHDT and YYEEEE. This CDR3 is 12 amino acids long.

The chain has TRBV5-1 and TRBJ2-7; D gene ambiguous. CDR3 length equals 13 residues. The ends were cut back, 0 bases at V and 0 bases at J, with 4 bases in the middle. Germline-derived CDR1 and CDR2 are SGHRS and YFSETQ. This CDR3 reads CASSLDTSYEQYF. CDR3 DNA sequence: TGCGCCAGCAGCTTGGACACCTCCTACGAGCAGTACTTC.

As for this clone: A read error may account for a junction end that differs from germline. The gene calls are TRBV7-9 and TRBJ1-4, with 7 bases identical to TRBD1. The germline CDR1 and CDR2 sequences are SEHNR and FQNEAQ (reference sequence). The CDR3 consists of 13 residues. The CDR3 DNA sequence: TGTGCCAGCAGCCTACAGGGGTATGAAACACTGTTTTTT. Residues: CASSLQGYETLFF.

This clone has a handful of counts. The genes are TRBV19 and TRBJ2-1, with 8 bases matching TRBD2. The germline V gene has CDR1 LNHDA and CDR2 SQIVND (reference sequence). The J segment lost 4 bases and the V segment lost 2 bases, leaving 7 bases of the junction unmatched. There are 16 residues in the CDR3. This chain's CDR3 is CASSIRAGGVYNEQFF. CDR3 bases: TGTGCCAGTAGTATAAGGGCGGGGGGAGTTTACAATGAGCAGTTCTTC.

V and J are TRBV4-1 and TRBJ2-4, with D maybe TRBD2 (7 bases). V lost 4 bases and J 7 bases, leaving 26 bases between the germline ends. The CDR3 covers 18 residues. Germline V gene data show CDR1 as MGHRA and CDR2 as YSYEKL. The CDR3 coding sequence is TGCGCCAGCAGCCCTCTGATCATGGGCGAGGGGGGAGGGAACATTCAGTACTTC. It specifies CASSPLIMGEGGGNIQYF.

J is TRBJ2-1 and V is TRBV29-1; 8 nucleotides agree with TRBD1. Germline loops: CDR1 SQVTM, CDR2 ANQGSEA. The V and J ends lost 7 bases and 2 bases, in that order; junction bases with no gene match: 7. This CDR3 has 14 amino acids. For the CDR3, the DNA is TGCAGCGGACAGGGGACTCCAACCTACAATGAGCAGTTCTTC. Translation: CSGQGTPTYNEQFF.

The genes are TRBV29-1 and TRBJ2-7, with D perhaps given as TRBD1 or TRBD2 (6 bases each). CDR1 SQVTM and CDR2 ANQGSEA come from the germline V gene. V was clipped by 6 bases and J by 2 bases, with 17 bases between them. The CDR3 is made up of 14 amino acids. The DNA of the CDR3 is TGCAGCGTAAGAGGGGGGATCAAGACCTACGAGCAGTACTTC. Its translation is CSVRGGIKTYEQYF.

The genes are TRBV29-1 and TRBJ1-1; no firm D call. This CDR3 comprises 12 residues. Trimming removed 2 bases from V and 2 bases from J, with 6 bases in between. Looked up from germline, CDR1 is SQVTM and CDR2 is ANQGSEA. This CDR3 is CSVETLNTEAFF. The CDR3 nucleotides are TGCAGCGTTGAAACCCTTAACACTGAAGCTTTCTTT.

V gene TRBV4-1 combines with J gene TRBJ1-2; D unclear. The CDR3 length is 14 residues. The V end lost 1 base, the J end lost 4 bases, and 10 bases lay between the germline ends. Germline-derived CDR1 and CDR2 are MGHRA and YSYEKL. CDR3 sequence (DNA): TGCGCCAGCAGCCAAGGCCCGGGTGGCTATGGCTACACCTTC. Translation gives CASSQGPGGYGYTF.

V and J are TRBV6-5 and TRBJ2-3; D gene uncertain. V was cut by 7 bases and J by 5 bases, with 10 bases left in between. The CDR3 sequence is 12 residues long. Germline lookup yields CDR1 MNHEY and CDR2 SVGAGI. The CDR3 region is CASTAAGDTQYF. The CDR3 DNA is TGTGCCAGCACGGCAGCCGGAGATACGCAGTATTTT.

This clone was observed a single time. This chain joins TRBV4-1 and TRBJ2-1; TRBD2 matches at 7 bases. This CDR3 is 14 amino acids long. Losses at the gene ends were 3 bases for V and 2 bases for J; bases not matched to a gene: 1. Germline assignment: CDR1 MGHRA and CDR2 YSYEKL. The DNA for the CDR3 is TGCGCCAGCAGCCAGGGGGGGGCCTACAATGAGCAGTTCTTC. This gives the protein CASSQGGAYNEQFF.

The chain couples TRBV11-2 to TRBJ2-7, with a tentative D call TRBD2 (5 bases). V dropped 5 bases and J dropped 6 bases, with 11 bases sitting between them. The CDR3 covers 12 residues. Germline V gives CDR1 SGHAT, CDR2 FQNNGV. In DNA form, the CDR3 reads TGTGCCAGCAGCGCGACTAAGGGCGAGCAGTACTTC. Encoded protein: CASSATKGEQYF.

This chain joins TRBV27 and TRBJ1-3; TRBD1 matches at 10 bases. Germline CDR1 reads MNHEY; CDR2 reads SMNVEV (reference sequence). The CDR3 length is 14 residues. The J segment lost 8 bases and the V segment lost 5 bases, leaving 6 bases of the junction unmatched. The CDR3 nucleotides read TGTGCCAGCAGTAGGACAGGGGGTTTAGACACCATATATTTT. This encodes CASSRTGGLDTIYF.

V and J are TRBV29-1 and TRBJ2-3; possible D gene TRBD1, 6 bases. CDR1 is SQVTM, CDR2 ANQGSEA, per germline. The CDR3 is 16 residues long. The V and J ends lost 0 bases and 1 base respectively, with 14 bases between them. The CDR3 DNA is TGCAGCGTTGAAGATCAATGGACAGAGCGCACAGATACGCAGTATTTT. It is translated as CSVEDQWTERTDTQYF.

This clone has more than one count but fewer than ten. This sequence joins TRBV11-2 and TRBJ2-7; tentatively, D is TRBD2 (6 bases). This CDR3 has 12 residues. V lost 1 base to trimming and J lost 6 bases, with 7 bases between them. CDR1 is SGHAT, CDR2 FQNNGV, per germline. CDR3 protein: CASSLGRGEQYF. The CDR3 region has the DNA TGTGCCAGCAGCTTAGGGCGGGGCGAGCAGTACTTC.